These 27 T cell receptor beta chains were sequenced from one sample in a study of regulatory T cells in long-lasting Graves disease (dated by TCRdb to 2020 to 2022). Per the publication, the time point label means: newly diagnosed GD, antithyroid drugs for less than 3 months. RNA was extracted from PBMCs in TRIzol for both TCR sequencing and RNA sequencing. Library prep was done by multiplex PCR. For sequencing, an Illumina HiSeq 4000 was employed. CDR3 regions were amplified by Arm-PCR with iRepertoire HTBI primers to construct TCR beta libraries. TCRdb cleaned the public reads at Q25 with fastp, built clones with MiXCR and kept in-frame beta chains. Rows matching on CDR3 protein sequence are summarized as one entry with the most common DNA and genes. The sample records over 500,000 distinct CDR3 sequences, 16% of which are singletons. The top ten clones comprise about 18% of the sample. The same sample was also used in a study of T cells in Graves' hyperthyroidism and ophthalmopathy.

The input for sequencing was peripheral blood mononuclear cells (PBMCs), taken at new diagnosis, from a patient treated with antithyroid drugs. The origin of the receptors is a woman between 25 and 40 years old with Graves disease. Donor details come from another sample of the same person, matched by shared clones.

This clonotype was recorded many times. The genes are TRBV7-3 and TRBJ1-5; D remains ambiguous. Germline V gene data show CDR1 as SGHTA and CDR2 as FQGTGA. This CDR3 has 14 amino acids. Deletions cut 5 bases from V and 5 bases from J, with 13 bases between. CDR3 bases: TGTGCCAGCAGCCCGCCGACGGGAGATCAGCCCCAGCATTTT. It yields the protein CASSPPTGDQPQHF.

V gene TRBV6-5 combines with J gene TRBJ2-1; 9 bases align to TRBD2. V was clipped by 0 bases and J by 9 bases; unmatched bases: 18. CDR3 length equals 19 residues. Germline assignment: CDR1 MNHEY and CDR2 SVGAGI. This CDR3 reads CASSYSGLAGTGGYGEQFF. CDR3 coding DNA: TGTGCCAGCAGTTACTCAGGGCTAGCGGGAACGGGGGGTTACGGTGAGCAGTTCTTC.

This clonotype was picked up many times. CDR3 region: CASSLDAGLGRTGTQYF. CDR3 DNA sequence: TGTGCCAGCAGTTTAGATGCGGGATTGGGGAGGACGGGGACCCAGTACTTC. The genes are TRBV28 and TRBJ2-5; D perhaps matches TRBD2 (6 bases). The CDR3 sequence is 17 residues long. Germline V CDR1 and CDR2: MDHEN, SYDVKM. Trimming left V 2 bases short and J 7 bases short, with 23 bases between.

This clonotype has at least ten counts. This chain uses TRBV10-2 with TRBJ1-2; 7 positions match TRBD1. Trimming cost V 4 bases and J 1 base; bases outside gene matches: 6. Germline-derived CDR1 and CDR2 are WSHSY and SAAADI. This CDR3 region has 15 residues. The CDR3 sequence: CASSGGTVLNYGYTF. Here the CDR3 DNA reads TGCGCCAGCAGTGGAGGGACAGTTCTTAACTATGGCTACACCTTC.

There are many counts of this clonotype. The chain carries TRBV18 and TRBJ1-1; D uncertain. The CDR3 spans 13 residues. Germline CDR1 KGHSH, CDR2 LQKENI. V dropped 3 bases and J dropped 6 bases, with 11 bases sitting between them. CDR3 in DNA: TGTGCCAGCTCACCGGCCAGAGCCTCTGAAGCTTTCTTT. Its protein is CASSPARASEAFF.

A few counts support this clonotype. CDR3 residues: CASSLNGIPTYEQYF. Here the CDR3 DNA reads TGCGCCAGCAGCTTAAACGGGATTCCTACCTACGAGCAGTACTTC. The V and J genes are TRBV5-1 and TRBJ2-7, with D possibly TRBD2 on 5 matching bases. V was trimmed by 2 bases and J by 2 bases, leaving 14 bases between them. Germline lookup yields CDR1 SGHRS and CDR2 YFSETQ. CDR3 length equals 15 residues.

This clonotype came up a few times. The CDR3 region is CASKVSPQGALGANVLTF. CDR3 coding DNA: TGTGCCAGCAAAGTTTCTCCGCAGGGGGCGTTAGGGGCCAACGTCCTGACTTTC. This rearrangement joins TRBV2 to TRBJ2-6, with 8 positions matching TRBD1. The CDR3 has 18 amino acids. Per germline, CDR1 SNHLY and CDR2 FYNNEI. J gave up 4 bases and V 7 bases, and 15 bases lay outside the gene matches.

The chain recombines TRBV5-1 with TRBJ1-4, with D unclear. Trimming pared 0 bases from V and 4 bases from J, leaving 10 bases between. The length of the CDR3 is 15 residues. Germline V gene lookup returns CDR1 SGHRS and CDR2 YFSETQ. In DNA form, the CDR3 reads TGCGCCAGCAGCTTGGGAGGGCAGTATAATGAAAAACTGTTTTTT. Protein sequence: CASSLGGQYNEKLFF.

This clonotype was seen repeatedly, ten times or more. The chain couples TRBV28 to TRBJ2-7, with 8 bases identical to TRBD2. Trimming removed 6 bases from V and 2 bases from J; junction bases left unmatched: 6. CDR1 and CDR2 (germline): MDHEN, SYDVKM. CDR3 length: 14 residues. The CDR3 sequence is CASRRPGGPYEQYF. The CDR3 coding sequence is TGTGCCAGCAGACGACCGGGAGGGCCCTACGAGCAGTACTTC.

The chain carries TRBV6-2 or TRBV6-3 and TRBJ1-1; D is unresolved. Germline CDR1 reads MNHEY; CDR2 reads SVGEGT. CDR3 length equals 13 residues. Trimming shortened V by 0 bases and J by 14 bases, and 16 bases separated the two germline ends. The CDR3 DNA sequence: TGTGCCAGCAGTTACTCGACTCTCCCCCGGCTCTTCTTT. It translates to CASSYSTLPRLFF.

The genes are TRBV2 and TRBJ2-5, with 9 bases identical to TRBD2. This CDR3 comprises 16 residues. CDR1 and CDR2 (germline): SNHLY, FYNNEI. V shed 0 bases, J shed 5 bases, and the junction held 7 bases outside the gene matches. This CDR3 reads CASSEAGVAGEETQYF. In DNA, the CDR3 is TGTGCCAGCAGTGAAGCAGGGGTAGCGGGAGAGGAGACCCAGTACTTC. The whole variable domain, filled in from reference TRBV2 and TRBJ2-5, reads EPEVTQTPSHQVTQMGQEVILRCVPISNHLYFYWYRQILGQKVEFLVSFYNNEISEKSEIFDDQFSVERPDGSNFTLKIRSTKLEDSAMYFCASSEAGVAGEETQYFGPGTRLLVL.

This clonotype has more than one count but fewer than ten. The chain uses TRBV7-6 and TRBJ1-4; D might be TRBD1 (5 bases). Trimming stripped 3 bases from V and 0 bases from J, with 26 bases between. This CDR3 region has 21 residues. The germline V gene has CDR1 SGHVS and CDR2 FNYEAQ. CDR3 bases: TGTGCCAGCAGCTTTTCTATTGGACACGGTAATAGAGGAGCAACTAATGAAAAACTGTTTTTT. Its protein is CASSFSIGHGNRGATNEKLFF. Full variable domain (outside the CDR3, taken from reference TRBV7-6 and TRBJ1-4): GAGVSQSPRYKVTKRGQDVALRCDPISGHVSLYWYRQALGQGPEFLTYFNYEAQQDKSGLPNDRFSAERPEGSISTLTIQRTEQRDSAMYRCASSFSIGHGNRGATNEKLFFGSGTQLSVL.

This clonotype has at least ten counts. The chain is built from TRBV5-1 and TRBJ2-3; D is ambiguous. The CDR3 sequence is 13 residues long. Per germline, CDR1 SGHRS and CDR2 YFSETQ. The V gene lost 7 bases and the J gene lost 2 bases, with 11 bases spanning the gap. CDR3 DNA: TGCGCCAGCCGTCAGGTGACCACAGATACGCAGTATTTT. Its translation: CASRQVTTDTQYF.

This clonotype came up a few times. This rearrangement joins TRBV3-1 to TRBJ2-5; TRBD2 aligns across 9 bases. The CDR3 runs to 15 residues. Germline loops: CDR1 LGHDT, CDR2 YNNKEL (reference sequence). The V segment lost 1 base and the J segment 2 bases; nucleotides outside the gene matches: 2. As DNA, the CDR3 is TGTGCCAGCAGCCAAGGGACTAGCGCGCAAGAGACCCAGTACTTC. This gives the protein CASSQGTSAQETQYF.

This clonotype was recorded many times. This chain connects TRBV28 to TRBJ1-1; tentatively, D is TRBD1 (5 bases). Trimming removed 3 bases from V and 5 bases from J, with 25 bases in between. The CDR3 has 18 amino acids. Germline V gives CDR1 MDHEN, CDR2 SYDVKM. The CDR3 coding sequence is TGTGCCAGCAGTTTCTCCTTGGGGGGATCCGGAGGGGAAACTGAAGCTTTCTTT. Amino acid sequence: CASSFSLGGSGGETEAFF.

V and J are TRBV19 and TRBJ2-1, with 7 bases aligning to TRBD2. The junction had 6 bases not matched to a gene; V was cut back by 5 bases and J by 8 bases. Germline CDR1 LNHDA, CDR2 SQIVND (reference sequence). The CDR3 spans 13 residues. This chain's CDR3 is CASSAFLADEQFF. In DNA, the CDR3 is TGTGCCAGTAGTGCGTTTCTAGCGGATGAGCAGTTCTTC. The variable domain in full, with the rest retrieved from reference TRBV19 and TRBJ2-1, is DGGITQSPKYLFRKEGQNVTLSCEQNLNHDAMYWYRQDPGQGLRLIYYSQIVNDFQKGDIAEGYSVSREKKESFPLTVTSAQKNPTAFYLCASSAFLADEQFFGPGTRLTVL.

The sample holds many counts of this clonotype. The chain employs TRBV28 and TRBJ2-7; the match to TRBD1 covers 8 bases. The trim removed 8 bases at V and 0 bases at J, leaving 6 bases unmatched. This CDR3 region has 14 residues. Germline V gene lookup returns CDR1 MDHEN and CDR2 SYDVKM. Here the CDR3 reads CASERQGSSYEQYF. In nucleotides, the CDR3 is TGTGCCAGCGAACGACAGGGGTCCTCCTACGAGCAGTACTTC.

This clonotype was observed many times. The CDR3 here is CATLGQNGNTIYF. For the CDR3, the DNA is TGTGCCACCCTCGGACAGAATGGAAACACCATATATTTT. The V gene is TRBV28, the J gene TRBJ1-3, with D perhaps matching TRBD1 (6 bases). The ends were cut back, 10 bases at V and 3 bases at J, with 13 bases in the middle. The germline gives CDR1 MDHEN, CDR2 SYDVKM. CDR3 size: 13 residues.

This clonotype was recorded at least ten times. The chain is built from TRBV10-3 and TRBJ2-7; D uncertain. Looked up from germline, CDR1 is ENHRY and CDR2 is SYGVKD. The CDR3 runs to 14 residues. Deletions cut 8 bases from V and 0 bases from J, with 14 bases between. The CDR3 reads CAIRNPTISYEQYF. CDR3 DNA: TGTGCCATCCGAAACCCCACGATCTCCTACGAGCAGTACTTC.

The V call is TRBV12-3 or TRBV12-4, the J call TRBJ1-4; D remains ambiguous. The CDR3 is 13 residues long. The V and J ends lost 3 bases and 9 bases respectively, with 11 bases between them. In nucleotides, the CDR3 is TGTGCCAGCAGTTTTATTTTGGGCCAAAAACTGTTTTTT. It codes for CASSFILGQKLFF.

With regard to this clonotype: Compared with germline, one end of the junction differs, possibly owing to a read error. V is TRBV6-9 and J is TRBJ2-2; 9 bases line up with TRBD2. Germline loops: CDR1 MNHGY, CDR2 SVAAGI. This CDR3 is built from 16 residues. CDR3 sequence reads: CARGRLAVQNTGELFF. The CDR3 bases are TGCGCCAGAGGGAGACTAGCGGTACAGAACACCGGGGAGCTGTTTTTT.

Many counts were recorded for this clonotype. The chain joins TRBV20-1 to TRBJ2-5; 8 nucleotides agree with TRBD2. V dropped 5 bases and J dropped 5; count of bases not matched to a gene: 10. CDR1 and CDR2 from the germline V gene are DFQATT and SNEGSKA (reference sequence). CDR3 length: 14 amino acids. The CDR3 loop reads CSAGKAGVGETQYF. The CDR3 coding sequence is TGCAGTGCTGGAAAAGCGGGAGTCGGGGAGACCCAGTACTTC.

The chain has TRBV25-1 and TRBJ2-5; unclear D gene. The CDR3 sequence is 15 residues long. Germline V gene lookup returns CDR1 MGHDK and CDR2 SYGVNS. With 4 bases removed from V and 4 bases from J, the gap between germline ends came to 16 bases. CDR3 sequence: CASSAHRVASETQYF. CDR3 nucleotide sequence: TGTGCCAGCAGTGCCCATAGGGTGGCGTCAGAGACCCAGTACTTC.

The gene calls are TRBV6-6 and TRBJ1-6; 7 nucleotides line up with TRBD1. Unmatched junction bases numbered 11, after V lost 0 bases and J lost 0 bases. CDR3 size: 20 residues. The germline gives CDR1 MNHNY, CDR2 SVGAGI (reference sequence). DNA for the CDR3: TGTGCCAGCAGTTACTCGATAGGGACAGTGAGTCCCTCCTATAATTCACCCCTCCACTTT. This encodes CASSYSIGTVSPSYNSPLHF.

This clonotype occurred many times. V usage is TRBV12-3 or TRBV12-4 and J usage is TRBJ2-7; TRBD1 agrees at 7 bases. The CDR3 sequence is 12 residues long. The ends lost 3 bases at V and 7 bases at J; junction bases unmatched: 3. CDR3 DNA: TGTGCCAGCAGTTTTCAGGGGGTGGAGCAGTACTTC. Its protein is CASSFQGVEQYF.

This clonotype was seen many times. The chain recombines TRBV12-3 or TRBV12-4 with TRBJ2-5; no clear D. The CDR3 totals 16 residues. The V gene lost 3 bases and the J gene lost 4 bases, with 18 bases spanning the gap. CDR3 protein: CASSFHLTTGLETQYF. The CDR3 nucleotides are TGTGCCAGCAGTTTTCACCTAACGACTGGATTAGAGACCCAGTACTTC.

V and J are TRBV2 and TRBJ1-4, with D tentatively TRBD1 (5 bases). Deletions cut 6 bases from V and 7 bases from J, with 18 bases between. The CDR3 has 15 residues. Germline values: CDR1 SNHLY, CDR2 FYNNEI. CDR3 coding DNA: TGTGCCAGCAGCCGCCCCCAGGGAATGGGTGAAAAACTGTTTTTT. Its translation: CASSRPQGMGEKLFF.